Below are 3 T cell receptor beta chains sequenced from a single sample in a study of identical twins. Each CDR3 protein is one row after TCRdb ran MiXCR on the 5' RACE reads. The sample has a few hundred thousand distinct CDR3 sequences, around 20% seen once. Sequenced: naive T cells sorted from blood. The receptors were sampled from a man aged 50 to 60 in good health.

This clonotype was detected many times. The genes are TRBV29-1 and TRBJ2-2; 11 bases are shared with TRBD1. The CDR3 is made up of 15 amino acids. J gave up 5 bases and V 3 bases, and 5 bases lay outside the gene matches. Per germline, CDR1 SQVTM and CDR2 ANQGSEA. In DNA form, the CDR3 reads TGCAGCGTTGACGGGGACAGGGGGGGGACCGGGGAGCTGTTTTTT. Protein sequence: CSVDGDRGGTGELFF.

In its sample, this clonotype was seen many times. The chain carries TRBV27 and TRBJ2-1; D unclear. Germline CDR1 and CDR2: MNHEY and SMNVEV (reference sequence). V gave up 9 bases and J gave up 4 bases, with 16 bases separating them. This CDR3 spans 14 amino acids. As DNA, the CDR3 is TGTGCCAGTTCGCCTTGGGCGGCATACAATGAGCAGTTCTTC. Translation gives CASSPWAAYNEQFF.

The chain has TRBV20-1 and TRBJ2-7, with 11 bases lining up with TRBD2. CDR3 length equals 17 residues. V trimming: 1 base; J trimming: 1 base; junction bases outside the gene matches: 9. The germline CDR1 and CDR2 sequences are DFQATT and SNEGSKA (reference sequence). The CDR3 nucleotides are TGCAGTGCTAGAGTGTTGACTAGCGGGGATCATTCCTACGAGCAGTACTTC. This sequence encodes CSARVLTSGDHSYEQYF.